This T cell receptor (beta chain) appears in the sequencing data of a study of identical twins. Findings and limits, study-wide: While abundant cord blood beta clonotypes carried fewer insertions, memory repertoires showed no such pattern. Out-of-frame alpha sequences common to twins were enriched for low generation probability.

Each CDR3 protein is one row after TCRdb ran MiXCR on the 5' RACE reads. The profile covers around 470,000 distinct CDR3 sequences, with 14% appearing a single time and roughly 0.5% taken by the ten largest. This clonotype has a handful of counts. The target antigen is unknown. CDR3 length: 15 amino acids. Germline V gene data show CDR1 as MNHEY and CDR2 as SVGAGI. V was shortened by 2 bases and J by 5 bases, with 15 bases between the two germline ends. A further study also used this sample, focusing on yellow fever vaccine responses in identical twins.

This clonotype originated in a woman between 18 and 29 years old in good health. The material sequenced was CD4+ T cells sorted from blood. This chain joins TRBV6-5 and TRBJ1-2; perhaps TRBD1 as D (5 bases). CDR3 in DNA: TGTGCCAGCAGTTACCGGACGCAGGGAACTTATGGCTACACCTTC. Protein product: CASSYRTQGTYGYTF.